This T cell receptor (beta chain) emerged from a study of tumor-infiltrating lymphocytes in primary liver carcinoma. Study details: Tumors, staged T1-T3 N0M0, spanned 4.2 to 10 cm. Study-level results: Just around 7.5-24% of top clones spanned all five tumor regions.

Total RNA (around 500 ng) served as template for TCR beta cDNA synthesis primed by a constant-region primer. Sequencing libraries for TCR beta derived from three nested multiplex PCR rounds that used slightly modified ARM-PCR. TRBV1-TRBV30 forward primers paired with a C-beta reverse primer drove the first two PCR rounds, roughly 10 cycles each. From the multiplex PCR reads, TCRdb called clonotypes with MiXCR, one entry per CDR3 protein. Counted here are roughly 100,000 distinct CDR3 sequences, 82% occurring once; the ten biggest clones make up around 21%. With regard to this clonotype: No antigen is known for it.

Each 20-30 mg portion of unsorted bulk tissue served as the source for co-extraction of RNA and DNA. Sampling was performed at five separate regions of each tumor. The CDR3 has 16 residues. Germline V CDR1 and CDR2: SGHDT, YYEEEE. The sequence derives from a middle-aged man with primary liver carcinoma and hepatitis B virus infection. This sequence joins TRBV5-6 and TRBJ2-7, with 8 positions matching TRBD2. The sequencing input was liver tumor tissue from sampling region 3. Subset in this sample: tumor region T3, left-lateral pole. The CDR3 DNA follows: TGTGCAGCAGCTTGGCCCGGGACTAGTTCACCCTACGAGCAGTACTTC. Translating it yields CAAAWPGTSSPYEQYF. Together with reference TRBV5-6 and TRBJ2-7, the CDR3 gives the full variable domain: DAGVTQSPTHLIKTRGQQVTLRCSPKSGHDTVSWYQQALGQGPQFIFQYYEEEERQRGNFPDRFSGHQFPNYSSELNVNALLLGDSALYLCAAAWPGTSSPYEQYFGPGTRLTVT.